The T cell receptor (beta chain) described here comes from a study of glioma-infiltrating T cells. A note on this clonotype: This is likely a read error, given that the CDR3 carries no conserved phenylalanine or tryptophan at its end.

The iRepertoire nested amplicon-rescue multiplex PCR amplified TCR alpha and beta CDR3s from RNA. MiXCR was run by TCRdb on the multiplex PCR reads, yielding one entry per CDR3 protein. The data show about 130,000 distinct CDR3 sequences, around a quarter seen once. Trimming took off 1 base at V and 11 bases at J, with 11 bases between the two ends. The CDR3 loop spans 12 amino acids. Germline CDR1 reads LGHDT; CDR2 reads YNNKEL (reference sequence). Specimen: glioma tissue, nonneoplastic brain tissue, or PBMCs (not recorded which). The receptor's source is a human donor with low-grade glioma or glioblastoma, undergoing nonglioma brain surgery, or in good health (not recorded which). V usage is TRBV3-1 and J usage is TRBJ1-1; D is ambiguous. The CDR3 region is CASSQGLDEAFS. CDR3 DNA: TGTGCCAGCAGCCAAGGTTTAGACGAGGCTTTCTCT.